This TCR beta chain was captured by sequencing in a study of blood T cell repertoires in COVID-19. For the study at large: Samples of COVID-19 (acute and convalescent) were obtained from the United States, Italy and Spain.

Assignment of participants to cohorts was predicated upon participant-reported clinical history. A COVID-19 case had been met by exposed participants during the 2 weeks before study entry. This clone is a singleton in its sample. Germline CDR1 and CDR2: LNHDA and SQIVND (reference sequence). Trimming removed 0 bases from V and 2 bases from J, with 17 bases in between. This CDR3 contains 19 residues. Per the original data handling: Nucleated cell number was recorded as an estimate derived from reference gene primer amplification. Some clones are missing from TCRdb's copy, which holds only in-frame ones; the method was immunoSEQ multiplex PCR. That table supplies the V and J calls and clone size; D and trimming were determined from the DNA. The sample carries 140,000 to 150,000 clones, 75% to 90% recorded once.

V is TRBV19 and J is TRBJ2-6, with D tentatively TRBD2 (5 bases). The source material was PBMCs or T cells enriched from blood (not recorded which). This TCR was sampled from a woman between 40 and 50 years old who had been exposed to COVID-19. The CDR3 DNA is TGTGCCAGTAGTATAGACGAGAGGGCGAGTCGGCCTGGGGCCAACGTCCTGACTTTC. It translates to CASSIDERASRPGANVLTF.